A selection of T cell receptor beta chains follows, all from one sample in a study of T-cell reconstitution after alpha-beta-depleted transplantation in children. From the PCR reads, TCRdb called clonotypes with MiXCR, one entry per CDR3 protein. The table lists 640,000 or so distinct CDR3 sequences, around 16% of them singletons. The sample in question was PBMCs from the stem cell graft donor, obtained from the stem cell graft. Every receptor here comes from a human donor who donated a stem cell graft to a child with acute myeloid leukemia. Both conserved end residues are part of each CDR3. The order of the fields is D gene, V gene, clone size, CDR3 length, J gene, CDR3 protein, CDR3 DNA. The D gene is left open where the match is weak. Clone size is given for some rows only: seen once, a few or many times, or a class if the clone is expanded.

D: NA; V: TRBV25-1; size: many; length: 16; J: TRBJ1-2; CDR3: CASSEGETELNYGYTF; DNA: TGTGCCAGCAGTGAAGGTGAAACCGAACTTAACTATGGCTACACCTTC
D: NA; V: TRBV7-9; size: NA; length: 15; J: TRBJ1-5; CDR3: CASSATGTDNQPQHF; DNA: TGTGCCAGCAGCGCCACGGGGACTGATAATCAGCCCCAGCATTTT
D: NA; V: TRBV12-3/TRBV12-4; size: many; length: 13; J: TRBJ2-1; CDR3: CASTLGGNNEQFF; DNA: TGTGCCAGCACCCTGGGGGGTAACAATGAGCAGTTCTTC
D: NA; V: TRBV20-1; size: many; length: 13; J: TRBJ1-1; CDR3: CSALGPFTTEAFF; DNA: TGCAGTGCACTGGGCCCCTTCACCACTGAAGCTTTCTTT
D: TRBD1; V: TRBV5-1; size: few; length: 14; J: TRBJ1-1; CDR3: CASSWGQENTEAFF; DNA: TGCGCCAGCAGCTGGGGACAGGAGAACACTGAAGCTTTCTTT
D: NA; V: TRBV19; size: few; length: 14; J: TRBJ1-6; CDR3: CASRRQKGNSPLHF; DNA: TGTGCCAGTAGGAGACAGAAAGGGAATTCACCCCTCCACTTT
D: NA; V: TRBV20-1; size: many; length: 14; J: TRBJ1-3; CDR3: CSATVPGAGNTIYF; DNA: TGCAGTGCTACAGTACCAGGGGCTGGAAACACCATATATTTT
D: TRBD2; V: TRBV7-9; size: many; length: 16; J: TRBJ2-3; CDR3: CASSVGLAGFTDTQYF; DNA: TGTGCCAGCAGCGTCGGACTAGCGGGATTCACAGATACGCAGTATTTT
D: TRBD1; V: TRBV7-8; size: NA; length: 16; J: TRBJ1-1; CDR3: CASSSPGTGYGTEAFF; DNA: TGTGCCAGCAGCTCCCCCGGGACAGGGTATGGGACTGAAGCTTTCTTT
D: TRBD1; V: TRBV24-1; size: NA; length: 21; J: TRBJ1-6; CDR3: CATSGLPGPMRDSSYNSPLHF; DNA: TGTGCCACCAGTGGCCTCCCGGGCCCGATGAGGGACAGCTCCTATAATTCACCCCTCCACTTT
D: NA; V: TRBV20-1; size: many; length: 11; J: TRBJ1-2; CDR3: CSAGRRDGYTF; DNA: TGCAGTGCCGGCAGGAGAGATGGCTACACCTTC
D: TRBD2; V: TRBV20-1; size: few; length: 15; J: TRBJ2-3; CDR3: CSARDSGTSPDTQYF; DNA: TGCAGTGCTAGGGATTCTGGGACTAGCCCAGATACGCAGTATTTT
D: NA; V: TRBV20-1; size: many; length: 15; J: TRBJ2-1; CDR3: CSAKSQGGSYNEQFF; DNA: TGCAGTGCCAAGAGTCAGGGTGGCTCCTACAATGAGCAGTTCTTC
D: TRBD1; V: TRBV20-1; size: many; length: 13; J: TRBJ2-1; CDR3: CSAQQGPYNEQFF; DNA: TGCAGTGCTCAACAGGGGCCTTACAATGAGCAGTTCTTC
D: NA; V: TRBV20-1; size: many; length: 11; J: TRBJ1-1; CDR3: CSVTGSTEAFF; DNA: TGCAGTGTCACAGGGTCAACTGAAGCTTTCTTT
D: TRBD1; V: TRBV4-2; size: many; length: 16; J: TRBJ1-5; CDR3: CASRPSPGQGHQPQHF; DNA: TGTGCCAGCAGACCGTCACCGGGACAGGGTCATCAGCCCCAGCATTTT
D: TRBD2; V: TRBV6-5; size: many; length: 16; J: TRBJ2-7; CDR3: CASSYSGTSGAYEQYF; DNA: TGTGCCAGCAGTTACTCCGGGACTAGCGGGGCCTACGAGCAGTACTTC
D: NA; V: TRBV7-2; size: many; length: 15; J: TRBJ2-1; CDR3: CASSGGARSYNEQFF; DNA: TGTGCCAGCTCTGGGGGGGCAAGGTCCTACAATGAGCAGTTCTTC
D: NA; V: TRBV20-1; size: many; length: 12; J: TRBJ2-5; CDR3: CSTSPKKETQYF; DNA: TGCAGTACCTCTCCCAAAAAGGAGACCCAGTACTTC
D: NA; V: TRBV24-1; size: many; length: 16; J: TRBJ2-3; CDR3: CATSDLAGVGTDTQYF; DNA: TGTGCCACCAGTGATTTAGCAGGGGTTGGCACAGATACGCAGTATTTT
D: TRBD1; V: TRBV6-6; size: NA; length: 12; J: TRBJ2-7; CDR3: CATRQGTNEQYF; DNA: TGTGCCACCCGACAGGGAACGAACGAGCAGTACTTC
D: TRBD1; V: TRBV4-3; size: NA; length: 17; J: TRBJ2-1; CDR3: CASSQDTSTGSYNEQFF; DNA: TGCGCCAGCAGCCAAGATACCTCGACAGGGTCCTACAATGAGCAGTTCTTC
D: NA; V: TRBV7-6; size: many; length: 13; J: TRBJ2-5; CDR3: CASSLVGGETQYF; DNA: TGTGCCAGCAGCTTAGTTGGAGGGGAGACCCAGTACTTC
D: NA; V: TRBV20-1; size: many; length: 14; J: TRBJ1-2; CDR3: CSARAMAGLYGYTF; DNA: TGCAGTGCTAGAGCTATGGCAGGCCTCTATGGCTACACCTTC
D: NA; V: TRBV5-6; size: NA; length: 15; J: TRBJ2-1; CDR3: CASSLGGEYDNEQFF; DNA: TGTGCCAGCAGCTTGGGCGGGGAGTACGACAATGAGCAGTTCTTC
D: NA; V: TRBV4-2; size: many; length: 15; J: TRBJ1-1; CDR3: CASSRREIMNTEAFF; DNA: TGTGCCAGCAGTCGAAGGGAAATTATGAACACTGAAGCTTTCTTT
D: TRBD1; V: TRBV12-3/TRBV12-4; size: many; length: 16; J: TRBJ2-5; CDR3: CASRARLRTGAETQYF; DNA: TGTGCCAGCAGAGCTAGACTTCGGACAGGGGCGGAGACCCAGTACTTC
D: NA; V: TRBV20-1; size: many; length: 13; J: TRBJ2-5; CDR3: CSASTGRQETQYF; DNA: TGCAGTGCTAGCACAGGGAGACAAGAGACCCAGTACTTC
D: NA; V: TRBV7-2; size: few; length: 15; J: TRBJ1-2; CDR3: CASSSTGRANYGYTF; DNA: TGTGCCAGCAGCTCCACAGGGCGAGCTAACTATGGCTACACCTTC
D: NA; V: TRBV20-1; size: few; length: 13; J: TRBJ2-3; CDR3: CSASGATTDTQYF; DNA: TGCAGTGCTTCAGGGGCTACCACAGATACGCAGTATTTT
D: NA; V: TRBV29-1; size: many; length: 12; J: TRBJ2-1; CDR3: CSVEGRDYEQFF; DNA: TGCAGCGTTGAAGGCAGAGACTATGAGCAGTTCTTC
D: NA; V: TRBV7-2; size: NA; length: 15; J: TRBJ2-2; CDR3: CASSKTQGNTGELFF; DNA: TGTGCCAGCAGCAAGACACAGGGGAACACCGGGGAGCTGTTTTTT
D: TRBD2; V: TRBV5-4; size: many; length: 18; J: TRBJ2-1; CDR3: CASSLARLAGDSYNEQFF; DNA: TGTGCCAGCAGCCTCGCCCGGCTAGCGGGGGACTCCTACAATGAGCAGTTCTTC
D: NA; V: TRBV5-6; size: NA; length: 15; J: TRBJ1-1; CDR3: CASSLRRIRDTEAFF; DNA: TGTGCCAGCAGCTTGAGGAGAATCAGGGACACTGAAGCTTTCTTT
D: TRBD1; V: TRBV10-1; size: many; length: 16; J: TRBJ1-1; CDR3: CASHPGGVGPNTEAFF; DNA: TGCGCCAGCCATCCAGGGGGCGTCGGTCCGAACACTGAAGCTTTCTTT
D: NA; V: TRBV27; size: few; length: 12; J: TRBJ1-2; CDR3: CASSARSYGYTF; DNA: TGTGCCAGCAGTGCACGGAGTTATGGCTACACCTTC
D: NA; V: TRBV5-5; size: NA; length: 16; J: TRBJ2-1; CDR3: CASSFPRDVYYNEQFF; DNA: TGTGCCAGCAGCTTTCCCCGGGACGTGTACTACAATGAGCAGTTCTTC
D: NA; V: TRBV7-8; size: few; length: 16; J: TRBJ2-7; CDR3: CASSLGRIPKLYEQYF; DNA: TGTGCCAGCAGCTTAGGAAGGATACCCAAACTCTACGAGCAGTACTTC
D: TRBD1; V: TRBV28; size: few; length: 16; J: TRBJ2-4; CDR3: CASSFTTGLAKNIQYF; DNA: TGTGCCAGCAGTTTTACGACAGGGCTAGCCAAAAACATTCAGTACTTC
D: NA; V: TRBV12-3/TRBV12-4; size: many; length: 12; J: TRBJ2-1; CDR3: CASSPGPSEQFF; DNA: TGTGCCAGCAGCCCAGGCCCAAGTGAGCAGTTCTTC
D: NA; V: TRBV20-1; size: many; length: 12; J: TRBJ2-5; CDR3: CSASEGLETQYF; DNA: TGCAGTGCTAGCGAGGGACTTGAGACCCAGTACTTC
D: TRBD2; V: TRBV29-1; size: few; length: 15; J: TRBJ2-5; CDR3: CSVETVRGGQETQYF; DNA: TGCAGCGTTGAAACGGTTCGGGGGGGCCAAGAGACCCAGTACTTC
D: NA; V: TRBV7-2; size: many; length: 13; J: TRBJ1-5; CDR3: CASSLTGTQPQHF; DNA: TGTGCCAGCAGCTTAACAGGTACTCAGCCCCAGCATTTT
D: TRBD2; V: TRBV20-1; size: many; length: 15; J: TRBJ2-3; CDR3: CSASNSGGLTDTQYF; DNA: TGCAGTGCTAGTAATAGCGGGGGACTCACAGATACGCAGTATTTT
D: NA; V: TRBV6-2/TRBV6-3; size: few; length: 15; J: TRBJ1-4; CDR3: CASSWWRRDNEKLFF; DNA: TGTGCCAGCAGTTGGTGGCGGAGAGATAATGAAAAACTGTTTTTT
D: NA; V: TRBV12-3/TRBV12-4; size: NA; length: 17; J: TRBJ2-3; CDR3: CASSFPGPRPGTDTQYF; DNA: TGTGCCAGCAGTTTCCCCGGCCCCAGACCGGGCACAGATACGCAGTATTTT
D: NA; V: TRBV7-2; size: many; length: 16; J: TRBJ1-2; CDR3: CASSLDVTGISGGYTF; DNA: TGTGCCAGCAGCTTAGACGTTACAGGGATCTCTGGTGGCTACACCTTC
D: TRBD1; V: TRBV5-5; size: many; length: 14; J: TRBJ2-7; CDR3: CASSPDRGIYEQYF; DNA: TGTGCCAGCAGCCCGGACAGGGGGATCTACGAGCAGTACTTC
D: NA; V: TRBV7-2; size: NA; length: 17; J: TRBJ2-7; CDR3: CASSLKAGHYSVREQYF; DNA: TGTGCCAGCAGCTTGAAGGCGGGACACTACTCCGTACGCGAGCAGTACTTC
D: NA; V: TRBV21-1; size: few; length: 16; J: TRBJ1-1; CDR3: CASLLGRTVKNTEAFF; DNA: TGTGCCAGCCTCCTTGGGAGGACGGTTAAGAACACTGAAGCTTTCTTT
D: NA; V: TRBV20-1; size: many; length: 14; J: TRBJ1-2; CDR3: CSAPSGVVNYGYTF; DNA: TGCAGTGCGCCATCAGGGGTGGTAAACTATGGCTACACCTTC
D: NA; V: TRBV20-1; size: many; length: 14; J: TRBJ2-4; CDR3: CSASSDVPKNIQYF; DNA: TGCAGTGCTAGTAGTGATGTACCCAAAAACATTCAGTACTTC
D: NA; V: TRBV4-3; size: once; length: 17; J: TRBJ1-1; CDR3: CASSQDRPGRSNTEAFF; DNA: TGCGCCAGCAGCCAAGATCGCCCTGGACGGTCGAACACTGAAGCTTTCTTT
D: NA; V: TRBV11-1; size: NA; length: 15; J: TRBJ2-3; CDR3: CASNTRPTSTDTQYF; DNA: TGTGCCAGCAACACTAGACCTACTAGCACAGATACGCAGTATTTT
D: NA; V: TRBV12-3/TRBV12-4; size: few; length: 14; J: TRBJ2-2; CDR3: CASSLFGNTGELFF; DNA: TGTGCCAGCAGTCTCTTCGGGAACACCGGGGAGCTGTTTTTT
D: TRBD1; V: TRBV5-6; size: few; length: 14; J: TRBJ2-1; CDR3: CASSFLTGTGSPFF; DNA: TGTGCCAGCAGCTTTTTAACCGGGACAGGTTCTCCGTTCTTC
D: NA; V: TRBV6-2/TRBV6-3; size: many; length: 12; J: TRBJ2-1; CDR3: CASSNSRGGEFF; DNA: TGTGCCAGCAGCAATTCTAGGGGGGGAGAGTTCTTC
D: NA; V: TRBV11-2; size: many; length: 14; J: TRBJ2-3; CDR3: CASSLAGNTDTQYF; DNA: TGTGCCAGCAGCTTAGCCGGGAACACAGATACGCAGTATTTT
D: TRBD2; V: TRBV20-1; size: many; length: 15; J: TRBJ2-1; CDR3: CSPSGASGAPGEQFF; DNA: TGCAGTCCCTCCGGGGCTAGCGGTGCTCCGGGGGAGCAGTTCTTC
D: NA; V: TRBV6-2/TRBV6-3; size: many; length: 13; J: TRBJ1-1; CDR3: CASSPTPGQRAFF; DNA: TGTGCCAGCAGTCCCACTCCAGGACAGAGGGCTTTCTTT